The T cell receptor beta chain described here comes from a study of T-cell reconstitution after alpha-beta-depleted transplantation in children. Using unique molecular identifiers, the investigators prepared the TCRbeta library. TCRdb re-called the PCR reads with MiXCR, one entry per CDR3 protein. The repertoire includes fewer than 450,000 distinct CDR3 sequences, about 16% of them detected once, and around 38% sits in the top ten. The study's findings and limits: Surviving thymic progenitors and recipient T cells were the source of high TCRbeta diversity at day 60 in some patients. T cells produced anew were the main source of T-cell counts and diversity one year after transplant. By about two months after transplant, alpha-beta T cells reportedly arose from several hundred graft clones that had expanded.

In the case of this clonotype: Its target is not known.

Germline V gene lookup returns CDR1 KGHDR and CDR2 SFDVKD. V trimming: 8 bases; J trimming: 7 bases; junction bases outside the gene matches: 17. This CDR3 comprises 19 residues. The rearrangement joins TRBV24-1 to TRBJ2-2; 14 bases agree with TRBD2. This receptor was taken from a male patient between 2 and 10 years old who had a stem cell transplant for acute lymphoblastic leukemia, so the T cells may come from the graft donor. The sequenced sample was PBMCs, mostly from graft donor cells, obtained 360 days after TCRalphabeta/CD19-depleted stem cell transplant. CDR3 sequence reads: CATNLQTTGGLAGDGELFF. CDR3 sequence (DNA): TGTGCCACCAACCTACAGACTACGGGGGGACTAGCGGGAGACGGGGAGCTGTTTTTT.